Sequencing of this T cell receptor (beta chain) was carried out in a study of blood T cells in healthy people across ages (dated by TCRdb to the mid-2010s). A note on the overall study: In model experiments, template switching captured about one uniquely barcoded TCR beta cDNA molecule for every two T cells. The study analyzed two additional independent replicas of 1 million unique cDNA reads from the same blood draw for two donors, one aged 18 to 29 and one aged 80 or older. To avoid experimental bias, donors of different ages were distributed randomly across sequencing lanes. Age-related changes in TCR beta repertoire diversity were measured in the study by deep sequencing normalized with unique cDNA molecular identifiers. The donors were split into four age groups: young (average 16 years), middle-aged (roughly 42), aged (62) and long-lived (roughly 86).

The study at large found these results: The percentage of naive T cells measured by flow cytometry correlated strongly with observed TCR beta diversity. Conclusive comparison of naive and antigen-experienced compartments was prevented by the profiling of bulk unsorted PBMCs. Compared with the aged group, the long-lived group had more naive CD4+ T cells, fewer expanded clones and increased TCR diversity, a pattern suggesting age selection. As age increased, observed TCR beta diversity per million T cells dropped in a roughly linear way, and a significant reduction was already evident by age 40. Estimates of total diversity from one million sequenced T cells were regarded as lower bounds and underestimates. Donor CMV infection status was unknown, potentially confounding age-related changes in expanded clonotypes.

The table lists this clonotype with a few counts. Its antigen specificity is not known. No qualities accompany the bases; no much larger clone lies one base away. Receptor amplification or capture employed 5' RACE. The listed sequencing device is Illumina HiSeq 2500. A second PCR of about 7 to 12 cycles was run with a J-beta primer mix and a sample-barcoded 5' primer. A template-switch 5' adaptor carrying 12 random nucleotides introduced a unique molecular identifier onto each TCR beta cDNA molecule. Each sample yielded at least 2.5 million CDR3-containing paired-end reads. First-strand cDNA was synthesized from all RNA with the Mint cDNA synthesis kit, primed by a TRBC-specific oligonucleotide. After uracil-DNA glycosylase treatment, a first 18-cycle PCR used universal primers M1SS and BC2_uni_R on all cDNA. The authors' pipeline ran thus. For normalization, 1 million high-quality reads, each with a distinct molecular identifier, were randomly selected from each sample. Reads with shared molecular identifiers were discarded instead of being binned into consensus sequences. MiTCR, run with a Q25 quality threshold and the strictest error-elimination algorithm, handled CDR3 identification, clonotype clustering and error correction. A nonparametric unseen species model with Euler transformation was used to estimate lower-bound total TCR beta diversity. The public sequencing data were trimmed at Q25 with fastp and processed into clonotypes with MiXCR by TCRdb, which kept only in-frame beta chains. Every entry covers one CDR3 protein and lists the most common genes and DNA from its rows. TCRdb's processing, not the authors' own work, is the source of the V and J calls. The sample yields 780,000 or so distinct CDR3 sequences; 56% were counted once. The ten most abundant clones make up 25% to 30% of the sample.

The donors were 40 or so Caucasian individuals from Russia, aged roughly 6 to 100 years, who were systemically healthy. Ten milliliters of peripheral blood were drawn from each donor into EDTA-treated Vacutainer tubes. Ficoll-Paque density-gradient centrifugation was used to isolate PBMCs, with at least 6.5 million per sample. Total RNA was extracted from PBMCs with Trizol reagent, with at least 5 micrograms obtained per sample. For every donor, an aliquot of PBMCs went through flow cytometry to measure the percentages of naive CD45RAhigh/CD27high T cells. After removal of 2 bases from V and 2 bases from J, the junction retains 3 bases not matched to a gene. The germline V gene provides CDR1 MDHEN and CDR2 SYDVKM. Including the terminal cysteine and phenylalanine, the CDR3 comprises 14 residues. The retained sequence is limited to the CDR3, 42 bases, with the frame set at the first base.

Sequencing used blood. The sequence derives from a man aged 35 to 55 in good health. The V and J genes are TRBV28 and TRBJ2-7, and TRBD2 aligns with 7 junction nucleotides. The nucleotides are TGTGCCAGCAGTTTAGGCGGGAGACCCTACGAGCAGTACTTC. It encodes CASSLGGRPYEQYF.